Following are 18 T cell receptor beta chains from one sample sequenced in a study of blood T cell repertoires in COVID-19. The protocol was immunoSEQ multiplex PCR, while the TCRdb copy is restricted to in-frame clones and leaves out a portion. This sample has about 64,000 clones, with approximately 85% found just once. Sequencing used peripheral blood. The receptors were sampled from a woman aged 60-75 years with COVID-19, enrolled during active disease.

This chain links TRBV10-3 with TRBJ2-1, with TRBD2 identical over 10 bases. This CDR3 has 14 amino acids. Germline trimming cut 10 bases from V and 9 bases from J; bases unmatched to any gene: 12. Germline lookup yields CDR1 ENHRY and CDR2 SYGVKD. The CDR3 region has the DNA TGTGCCAGCCGGGGTCTAGCGGGAGAGGGTGAGCAGTTCTTC. It yields the protein CASRGLAGEGEQFF.

This chain uses TRBV30 with TRBJ1-6; TRBD1 is a possible D gene (5 bases). This CDR3 is 12 amino acids long. The germline gives CDR1 GTSNPN, CDR2 SVGIG (reference sequence). The V end lost 2 bases, the J end lost 9 bases, and 8 bases lay between the germline ends. CDR3 in DNA: TGTGCCTGGAGTAAGCAGGGTTCACCCCTCCACTTT. It yields the protein CAWSKQGSPLHF.

J is TRBJ2-7 and V is TRBV7-2; 8 positions agree with TRBD1. Germline values: CDR1 SGHTA, CDR2 FQGNSA. Losses at the gene ends were 5 bases for V and 0 bases for J; bases not matched to a gene: 6. The CDR3 extends over 15 amino acids. The DNA of the CDR3 is TGTGCCAGCAGCGTCCGCGGACAGGGCTCCTACGAGCAGTACTTC. Protein sequence: CASSVRGQGSYEQYF.

V is TRBV29-1 and J is TRBJ2-7, with a tentative D call TRBD1 (6 bases). This CDR3 is built from 16 residues. Per the germline V gene, CDR1 is SQVTM and CDR2 is ANQGSEA. Trimming shortened V by 2 bases and J by 7 bases, and 24 bases separated the two germline ends. The chain's CDR3 is CSVESHRVGLFREQYF. The CDR3 DNA sequence: TGCAGCGTTGAATCCCACAGGGTCGGGTTATTTCGGGAGCAGTACTTC.

This clone was counted a single time. V is TRBV3-1 (or the pseudogene TRBV3-2) and J is TRBJ2-5; D remains unclear. The CDR3 totals 12 residues. The V end was cut by 0 bases, the J end by 5 bases, with 4 bases between. The germline V gene has CDR1 LGHDT and CDR2 YNNKEL (reference sequence). The CDR3 reads CASSQDIETQYF. CDR3 bases: TGTGCCAGCAGCCAAGATATTGAGACCCAGTACTTC.

The chain employs TRBV4-1 and TRBJ2-6; 8 nucleotides line up with TRBD2. CDR3 size: 18 residues. Germline V gene data show CDR1 as MGHRA and CDR2 as YSYEKL. J was trimmed by 4 bases and V by 0 bases; bases with no gene match: 8. The CDR3 bases are TGCGCCAGCAGCCAAGATTACGGGGGGGGTGGAGGGGCCAACGTCCTGACTTTC. Translating gives CASSQDYGGGGGANVLTF.

This clone was picked up one time. This chain uses TRBV3-1 (or the pseudogene TRBV3-2) with TRBJ2-3, with 11 bases fitting TRBD2. Germline V CDR1 and CDR2: LGHDT, YNNKEL (reference sequence). This CDR3 comprises 16 residues. The trim removed 5 bases at V and 0 bases at J, leaving 4 bases unmatched. CDR3 coding DNA: TGTGCCAGCAGCTTCCTAGCGGGGGGAAGCACAGATACGCAGTATTTT. It yields the protein CASSFLAGGSTDTQYF.

This clone appeared once. The chain recombines TRBV19 with TRBJ2-3, with TRBD2 identical over 12 bases. The J segment lost 0 bases and the V segment lost 3 bases, leaving 7 bases of the junction unmatched. The CDR3 loop spans 18 amino acids. CDR1 LNHDA and CDR2 SQIVND come from the germline V gene (reference sequence). The CDR3 bases are TGTGCCAGTAGTATTGGACTAGCGGGGAGACCTAGCACAGATACGCAGTATTTT. Amino acid sequence: CASSIGLAGRPSTDTQYF.

The gene calls are TRBV7-6 and TRBJ2-1; no firm D call. The V gene lost 2 bases and the J gene lost 0 bases, with 8 bases spanning the gap. CDR3 length equals 15 residues. CDR1 SGHVS and CDR2 FNYEAQ come from the germline V gene. The CDR3 region has the DNA TGTGCCAGCAGCTTATCCTGGAGCTCCTACAATGAGCAGTTCTTC. It encodes CASSLSWSSYNEQFF. The variable domain in full, completed from reference TRBV7-6 and TRBJ2-1, reads GAGVSQSPRYKVTKRGQDVALRCDPISGHVSLYWYRQALGQGPEFLTYFNYEAQQDKSGLPNDRFSAERPEGSISTLTIQRTEQRDSAMYRCASSLSWSSYNEQFFGPGTRLTVL.

CDR3 DNA sequence: TGTGCCAGTAGTATCAAGGGACTAGCGGGGCACTCAGATACGCAGTATTTT. The encoded protein is CASSIKGLAGHSDTQYF. The V gene is TRBV19, the J gene TRBJ2-3; 13 bases line up with TRBD2. There are 17 residues in the CDR3. Germline V lookup: CDR1 LNHDA, CDR2 SQIVND (reference sequence). Trimming at V came to 3 bases and at J to 4 bases, leaving 7 bases not matched to a gene.

V is TRBV30 and J is TRBJ1-3, with 7 bases fitting TRBD1. Trimming cost V 8 bases and J 7 bases; bases outside gene matches: 8. The CDR3 is 12 residues long. CDR1 and CDR2 (germline): GTSNPN, SVGIG (reference sequence). The DNA for the CDR3 is TGTGCCGGAACAGGGGAAGGGAACACCATATATTTT. It codes for CAGTGEGNTIYF.

This chain links TRBV7-2 with TRBJ2-3; D is possibly TRBD2 (5 bases). The V and J ends lost 4 bases and 4 bases respectively, with 12 bases between them. Germline assignment: CDR1 SGHTA and CDR2 FQGNSA. The CDR3 loop spans 14 amino acids. The CDR3: CASSSNVGADTQYF. Written as DNA, the CDR3 is TGTGCCAGCAGCTCGAACGTGGGAGCAGATACGCAGTATTTT.

J is TRBJ1-1 and V is TRBV24-1, with 10 bases identical to TRBD1. CDR1 and CDR2 from the germline V gene are KGHDR and SFDVKD. The junction had 15 bases not matched to a gene; V was cut back by 11 bases and J by 4 bases. CDR3 size: 16 residues. Here the CDR3 DNA reads TGTGCCAAACCCAAGGGGACAGGGGTGAGGTGCACTGAAGCTTTCTTT. Its protein is CAKPKGTGVRCTEAFF.

This clone was seen just once. The CDR3 region is CASSASGTANPNTGELFF. DNA of the CDR3: TGTGCCAGCAGCGCCTCCGGGACAGCTAACCCGAACACCGGGGAGCTGTTTTTT. V is TRBV9 and J is TRBJ2-2, with TRBD1 matching over 7 bases. The germline V gene encodes CDR1 SGDLS and CDR2 YYNGEE. This CDR3 region has 18 residues. The ends lost 3 bases at V and 0 bases at J; junction bases unmatched: 11.

V is TRBV3-1 (or the pseudogene TRBV3-2) and J is TRBJ1-2; D call uncertain. This CDR3 comprises 13 residues. Between the trimmed V and J ends, which lost 0 bases and 8 bases, there was a span of 10 bases. Germline V gives CDR1 LGHDT, CDR2 YNNKEL (reference sequence). CDR3 nucleotides: TGTGCCAGCAGCCAAGAGCCGGTACGCGGCTACACCTTC. Its translation is CASSQEPVRGYTF.

The V gene is TRBV30, the J gene TRBJ1-6, with 7 positions matching TRBD1. The junction had 6 bases not matched to a gene; V was cut back by 0 bases and J by 7 bases. CDR1 and CDR2 from the germline V gene are GTSNPN and SVGIG (reference sequence). The CDR3 loop spans 15 amino acids. The CDR3 spells CAWSVDRGLNSPLHF. CDR3 DNA sequence: TGTGCCTGGAGTGTGGATAGGGGGCTCAATTCACCCCTCCACTTT.

The chain recombines TRBV5-1 with TRBJ2-1, with TRBD1 identical over 9 bases. Germline V gene data show CDR1 as SGHRS and CDR2 as YFSETQ. The J segment lost 7 bases and the V segment lost 7 bases, leaving 9 bases of the junction unmatched. The CDR3 length is 14 residues. CDR3 bases: TGCGCCAGCGGCACGGGACAGGGTGTAAATGAGCAGTTCTTC. Its translation is CASGTGQGVNEQFF.

The V call is TRBV2, the J call TRBJ2-4; tentative D call: TRBD1 (6 bases). Germline CDR1 and CDR2: SNHLY and FYNNEI. The CDR3 is 15 residues long. V was trimmed by 2 bases and J by 9 bases, leaving 17 bases between them. CDR3 sequence (DNA): TGTGCCAGCAGTGAAAGTGTAGGGGGATGGGGCATTCAGTACTTC. Protein sequence: CASSESVGGWGIQYF.